These 31 T cell receptor beta chains were all obtained from the same sample, sequenced in a study of T cell changes during pregnancy in multiple sclerosis. Here immunoSEQ multiplex PCR was the method, and the copy in TCRdb shows in-frame clones only, minus some. The sample records roughly 57,000 clones, roughly nine tenths being singletons. The sequencing here drew on CD8+ T cells from peripheral blood mononuclear cells, taken before pregnancy. The receptors come from a female donor with multiple sclerosis, enrolled in a pregnancy study.

V gene TRBV9 combines with J gene TRBJ1-1; TRBD1 aligns across 8 bases. Germline trimming cut 0 bases from V and 0 bases from J; bases unmatched to any gene: 4. The germline V gene encodes CDR1 SGDLS and CDR2 YYNGEE. The CDR3 is made up of 16 amino acids. The CDR3 DNA follows: TGTGCCAGCAGCGTAGGGGACAGGCTGATGAACACTGAAGCTTTCTTT. Amino acids: CASSVGDRLMNTEAFF.

The chain employs TRBV5-4 and TRBJ1-6, with D tentatively TRBD1 (6 bases). This CDR3 region has 15 residues. V dropped 5 bases and J dropped 7 bases, with 16 bases sitting between them. From germline, CDR1 is SGHNT and CDR2 YYREEE (reference sequence). The CDR3 is CASRVQGLENSPLHF. The CDR3 DNA is TGTGCCAGCAGGGTACAGGGCCTGGAGAATTCACCCCTCCACTTT.

The CDR3, as DNA: TGCGCCAGCAGCCAATACCTTGGACAGAATGGCTACACCTTC. It yields the protein CASSQYLGQNGYTF. This chain uses TRBV4-1 with TRBJ1-2; tentatively, D is TRBD1 (6 bases). Germline CDR1 reads MGHRA; CDR2 reads YSYEKL. The CDR3 runs 14 residues. V was pared by 2 bases and J by 6 bases, with 13 bases between.

This chain uses TRBV5-6 with TRBJ1-2; 9 nucleotides agree with TRBD1. CDR3 length equals 15 residues. The V and J ends lost 0 bases and 8 bases, in that order; junction bases with no gene match: 8. CDR1 is SGHDT, CDR2 YYEEEE, per germline. CDR3 amino acids: CASSLVATGGRGYTF. CDR3 DNA: TGTGCCAGCAGCTTGGTGGCGACAGGGGGTAGGGGCTACACCTTC.

V usage is TRBV6-6 and J usage is TRBJ1-5, with D unclear. Between the trimmed V and J ends, which lost 6 bases and 12 bases, there was a span of 3 bases. Looked up from germline, CDR1 is MNHNY and CDR2 is SVGAGI (reference sequence). This CDR3 has 8 residues. CDR3: CASSHQHF. The CDR3 DNA is TGTGCCAGCAGCCACCAGCATTTT.

The chain joins TRBV9 to TRBJ2-5, with 14 nucleotides matching TRBD2. This CDR3 comprises 17 residues. The junction had 12 bases not matched to a gene; V was cut back by 4 bases and J by 7 bases. Germline V gene sequence: CDR1 SGDLS, CDR2 YYNGEE. The CDR3 DNA follows: TGTGCCAGCAGCACCCGGTCGGGACTAGCGGGGGAAGGGACCCAGTACTTC. The encoded protein is CASSTRSGLAGEGTQYF.

The V gene is TRBV18, the J gene TRBJ2-5; maybe TRBD2 (6 bases). The CDR3 sequence is 16 residues long. Germline V gene sequence: CDR1 KGHSH, CDR2 LQKENI. V was clipped by 3 bases and J by 1 base, with 15 bases between them. The CDR3 region is CASSPAEGPFQETQYF. DNA for the CDR3: TGTGCCAGCTCACCCGCGGAGGGGCCGTTCCAAGAGACCCAGTACTTC. Full variable domain (missing parts from reference TRBV18 and TRBJ2-5): NAGVMQNPRHLVRRRGQEARLRCSPMKGHSHVYWYRQLPEEGLKFMVYLQKENIIDESGMPKERFSAEFPKEGPSILRIQQVVRGDSAAYFCASSPAEGPFQETQYFGPGTRLLVL.

This chain connects TRBV27 to TRBJ2-4; 7 bases fit TRBD1. The V segment lost 5 bases and the J segment 0 bases; nucleotides outside the gene matches: 13. The germline CDR1 and CDR2 sequences are MNHEY and SMNVEV (reference sequence). The length of the CDR3 is 18 residues. In DNA form, the CDR3 reads TGTGCCAGCAGTCCAGCCGCAAGACAGGGCCTAGCCAAAAACATTCAGTACTTC. Protein sequence: CASSPAARQGLAKNIQYF.

The chain has TRBV6-5 and TRBJ2-2; a possible D gene is TRBD2 (5 bases). Germline V lookup: CDR1 MNHEY, CDR2 SVGAGI. The V end lost 6 bases, the J end lost 3 bases, and 11 bases lay between the germline ends. The CDR3 spans 14 residues. CDR3 loop: CASRRQADTGELFF. The CDR3 nucleotides are TGTGCCAGCAGGCGGCAAGCGGACACCGGGGAGCTGTTTTTT.

The rearrangement joins TRBV7-9 to TRBJ1-2, with a weak D call TRBD1 (6 bases). The V and J ends lost 5 bases and 4 bases respectively, with 20 bases between them. The CDR3 consists of 16 residues. Per the germline V gene, CDR1 is SEHNR and CDR2 is FQNEAQ (reference sequence). The CDR3 nucleotides are TGTGCCAGCAGCCTTCCAAGGGGGGGAATATTCTATGGCTACACCTTC. Protein sequence: CASSLPRGGIFYGYTF.

The chain joins TRBV9 to TRBJ2-3, with 10 bases aligning to TRBD2. J lost 2 bases, V lost 4 bases, and 7 bases had no gene match. Germline loops: CDR1 SGDLS, CDR2 YYNGEE. This CDR3 spans 16 amino acids. CDR3 bases: TGTGCCAGCAGCCCCGCTAGCGGGGGACTCACAGATACGCAGTATTTT. It specifies CASSPASGGLTDTQYF. The complete variable domain, with remaining parts taken from reference TRBV9 and TRBJ2-3, reads DSGVTQTPKHLITATGQRVTLRCSPRSGDLSVYWYQQSLDQGLQFLIQYYNGEERAKGNILERFSAQQFPDLHSELNLSSLELGDSALYFCASSPASGGLTDTQYFGPGTRLTVL.

The chain has TRBV4-2 and TRBJ1-4; the D gene is possibly TRBD1 (6 bases). Germline values: CDR1 LGHNA, CDR2 YNFKEQ. The V end was cut by 3 bases, the J end by 4 bases, with 9 bases between. The CDR3 covers 14 residues. CDR3 sequence reads: CASSQTGVNEKLFF. Here the CDR3 DNA reads TGTGCCAGCAGCCAGACAGGAGTTAATGAAAAACTGTTTTTT.

This clone showed up just once. The rearrangement uses TRBV27 and TRBJ1-1; D gene unclear. V was cut by 0 bases and J by 4 bases, with 9 bases left in between. Germline CDR1 MNHEY, CDR2 SMNVEV (reference sequence). The CDR3 spans 14 residues. The CDR3 is CASSLSGTVTEAFF. The CDR3 nucleotides read TGTGCCAGCAGTTTATCGGGCACGGTCACTGAAGCTTTCTTT.

This chain links TRBV9 with TRBJ2-2; 9 bases are a match to TRBD2. The V gene end was trimmed by 0 bases and the J gene end by 6 bases; junction bases not matched to a gene: 9. The V gene's germline CDR1 is SGDLS and CDR2 YYNGEE. The CDR3 runs to 17 residues. The CDR3 protein is CASSVDVWRGGAGELFF. The DNA for the CDR3 is TGTGCCAGCAGCGTAGATGTATGGCGGGGGGGCGCCGGGGAGCTGTTTTTT.

This chain connects TRBV19 to TRBJ2-3, with 8 bases identical to TRBD1. The CDR3 is 17 residues long. V was pared by 2 bases and J by 4 bases, with 11 bases of the junction left unmatched. Per germline, CDR1 LNHDA and CDR2 SQIVND (reference sequence). CDR3 sequence: CASSIIPTGVWPDTQYF. CDR3 in DNA: TGTGCCAGTAGTATAATCCCGACAGGGGTATGGCCAGATACGCAGTATTTT.

The CDR3: CASSLRDRGYEQYF. The CDR3 DNA is TGCGCCAGCAGCCTCCGGGACAGGGGATACGAGCAGTACTTC. This sequence joins TRBV5-1 and TRBJ2-7; TRBD1 agrees at 10 bases. CDR3 length: 14 residues. J was trimmed by 4 bases and V by 4 bases; bases with no gene match: 5. Germline CDR1 SGHRS, CDR2 YFSETQ.

The V and J genes are TRBV7-3 and TRBJ2-2, with a tentative D call TRBD1 (7 bases). CDR1 SGHTA and CDR2 FQGTGA come from the germline V gene. The CDR3 spans 13 residues. The V and J ends lost 5 bases and 5 bases respectively, with 9 bases between them. CDR3 DNA: TGTGCCAGCAGCCCAGGGGGGACCGGGGAGCTGTTTTTT. It is translated as CASSPGGTGELFF.

The rearrangement uses TRBV6-1 and TRBJ2-3; D is perhaps TRBD2 (7 bases). The CDR3 consists of 12 residues. The germline gives CDR1 MNHNS, CDR2 SASEGT. V was pared by 7 bases and J by 6 bases, with 11 bases between. The CDR3 reads CASTGGLDTQYF. The CDR3 nucleotides are TGTGCCAGCACCGGGGGGCTCGATACGCAGTATTTT.

This clone was seen just once. The rearrangement joins TRBV19 to TRBJ2-1, with D possibly TRBD2 on 6 matching bases. The CDR3 totals 13 residues. V was shortened by 4 bases and J by 6 bases, with 10 bases between the two germline ends. CDR1 is LNHDA and CDR2 is SQIVND in the germline V gene (reference sequence). The DNA for the CDR3 is TGTGCCAGTAGTACGGGAGTAGGCAATGAGCAGTTCTTC. This sequence encodes CASSTGVGNEQFF. Based on the CDR3 plus reference TRBV19 and TRBJ2-1, the full variable domain is DGGITQSPKYLFRKEGQNVTLSCEQNLNHDAMYWYRQDPGQGLRLIYYSQIVNDFQKGDIAEGYSVSREKKESFPLTVTSAQKNPTAFYLCASSTGVGNEQFFGPGTRLTVL.

This clone came up a few times. The rearrangement uses TRBV29-1 and TRBJ1-1, with unresolved D. V lost 3 bases to trimming and J lost 14 bases, with 10 bases between them. The germline V gene encodes CDR1 SQVTM and CDR2 ANQGSEA. This CDR3 has 9 amino acids. The CDR3 is CSVDEGRFF. CDR3 coding DNA: TGCAGCGTTGATGAGGGCAGGTTCTTT. Full variable domain (missing parts from reference TRBV29-1 and TRBJ1-1): SAVISQKPSRDICQRGTSLTIQCQVDSQVTMMFWYRQQPGQSLTLIATANQGSEATYESGFVIDKFPISRPNLTFSTLTVSNMSPEDSSIYLCSVDEGRFFGQGTRLTVV.

The CDR3 loop is CASSLTANTDTQYF. CDR3 nucleotides: TGTGCCAGCAGCTTAACGGCAAACACAGATACGCAGTATTTT. V is TRBV7-3 and J is TRBJ2-3; D is unclear. V was trimmed by 0 bases and J by 2 bases, leaving 6 bases between them. The CDR3 is 14 amino acids. The germline gives CDR1 SGHTA, CDR2 FQGTGA. The entire variable domain, with the rest obtained from reference TRBV7-3 and TRBJ2-3, is as follows: GAGVSQTPSNKVTEKGKYVELRCDPISGHTALYWYRQSLGQGPEFLIYFQGTGAADDSGLPNDRFFAVRPEGSVSTLKIQRTERGDSAVYLCASSLTANTDTQYFGPGTRLTVL.

The chain has TRBV19 and TRBJ2-3; 8 nucleotides agree with TRBD1. In germline, CDR1 is LNHDA, CDR2 SQIVND (reference sequence). V trimming: 5 bases; J trimming: 5 bases; junction bases outside the gene matches: 9. This CDR3 has 15 residues. CDR3 in amino acids: CASSVGTGDLDTQYF. CDR3 coding DNA: TGTGCCAGTAGTGTGGGGACAGGAGATTTAGATACGCAGTATTTT. Based on the CDR3 plus reference TRBV19 and TRBJ2-3, the full variable domain is DGGITQSPKYLFRKEGQNVTLSCEQNLNHDAMYWYRQDPGQGLRLIYYSQIVNDFQKGDIAEGYSVSREKKESFPLTVTSAQKNPTAFYLCASSVGTGDLDTQYFGPGTRLTVL.

The V call is TRBV5-1, the J call TRBJ2-5; D remains unclear. This CDR3 spans 14 amino acids. The germline gives CDR1 SGHRS, CDR2 YFSETQ. The V end was cut by 0 bases, the J end by 2 bases, with 8 bases between. Here the CDR3 DNA reads TGCGCCAGCAGCTTGGTAGCAGCGCAAGAGACCCAGTACTTC. The encoded protein is CASSLVAAQETQYF.

This rearrangement joins TRBV9 to TRBJ2-5, with 10 bases that match TRBD2. The germline CDR1 and CDR2 sequences are SGDLS and YYNGEE. The CDR3 length is 15 residues. Trimming at V came to 3 bases and at J to 0 bases, leaving 2 bases not matched to a gene. The CDR3 bases are TGTGCCAGCAGCGATAGCGGGGGGTACCAAGAGACCCAGTACTTC. Encoded protein: CASSDSGGYQETQYF.

The chain employs TRBV19 and TRBJ2-3; 9 bases match TRBD2. J was trimmed by 0 bases and V by 3 bases; bases with no gene match: 7. This CDR3 is built from 17 residues. The V gene's germline CDR1 is LNHDA and CDR2 SQIVND (reference sequence). CDR3 residues: CASSMGSGGYSTDTQYF. CDR3 bases: TGTGCCAGTAGTATGGGCAGCGGGGGGTATAGCACAGATACGCAGTATTTT.

This clone has more than one count but fewer than ten. The V call is TRBV14, the J call TRBJ2-7; TRBD1 aligns across 7 bases. Trimming cost V 0 bases and J 2 bases; bases outside gene matches: 7. Germline CDR1 is SGHDN and CDR2 is FVKESK. CDR3 length: 16 residues. CDR3 sequence reads: CASSQDLQGTAYEQYF. DNA for the CDR3: TGTGCCAGCAGCCAAGACCTCCAGGGGACAGCCTACGAGCAGTACTTC.

The rearrangement joins TRBV5-6 to TRBJ1-1, with 8 bases identical to TRBD1. Trimming at V came to 4 bases and at J to 5 bases, leaving 7 bases not matched to a gene. The CDR3 has 14 residues. Germline V gene lookup returns CDR1 SGHDT and CDR2 YYEEEE. Here the CDR3 DNA reads TGTGCCAGCAGCCCCAGGACAGGGTGGACTGAAGCTTTCTTT. It translates to CASSPRTGWTEAFF.

The J gene is TRBJ2-1, the V gene TRBV7-2; 7 bases line up with TRBD1. Germline V lookup: CDR1 SGHTA, CDR2 FQGNSA. Trimming removed 1 base from V and 6 bases from J; junction bases left unmatched: 3. The CDR3 is 14 amino acids. The CDR3 region has the DNA TGTGCCAGCAGCTTAGGGACAGGCCGCAATGAGCAGTTCTTC. It encodes CASSLGTGRNEQFF.

J is TRBJ2-5 and V is TRBV4-1; D unresolved. CDR3 length: 14 residues. Germline assignment: CDR1 MGHRA and CDR2 YSYEKL. Between the trimmed V and J ends, which lost 0 bases and 2 bases, there was a span of 7 bases. The CDR3 DNA is TGCGCCAGCAGCCAAGACAGGTTGCAAGAGACCCAGTACTTC. It codes for CASSQDRLQETQYF.

V usage is TRBV6-1 and J usage is TRBJ2-7, with D maybe TRBD2 (7 bases). Trimming took 6 bases from V and 4 from J, leaving 16 bases between them. The CDR3 is 14 amino acids. Germline loops: CDR1 MNHNS, CDR2 SASEGT. CDR3 residues: CASSEGGDFYEQYF. CDR3 DNA: TGTGCCAGCAGCGAGGGGGGGGATTTTTACGAGCAGTACTTC.

This chain uses TRBV27 with TRBJ2-2; D uncertain. V was cut by 4 bases and J by 1 base, with 4 bases left in between. In germline, CDR1 is MNHEY, CDR2 SMNVEV (reference sequence). This CDR3 has 13 residues. CDR3 sequence: CASSWQNTGELFF. The CDR3 DNA follows: TGTGCCAGCAGTTGGCAGAACACCGGGGAGCTGTTTTTT.